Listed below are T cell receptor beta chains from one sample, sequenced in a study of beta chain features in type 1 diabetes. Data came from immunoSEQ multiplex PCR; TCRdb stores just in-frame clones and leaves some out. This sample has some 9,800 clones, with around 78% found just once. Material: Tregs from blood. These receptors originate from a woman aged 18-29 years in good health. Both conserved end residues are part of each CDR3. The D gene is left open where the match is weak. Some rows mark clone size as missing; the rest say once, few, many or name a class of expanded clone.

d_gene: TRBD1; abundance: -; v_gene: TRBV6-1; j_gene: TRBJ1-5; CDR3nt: TGTGCCAGCAGTTTTTCAAAGGGGGCAAGGCAGCCCCAGCATTTT; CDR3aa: CASSFSKGARQPQHF
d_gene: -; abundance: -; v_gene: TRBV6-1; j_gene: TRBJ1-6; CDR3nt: TGTGCCAGCAGGGAGGGAGAGCGGAATTCACCCCTCCACTTT; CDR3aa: CASREGERNSPLHF
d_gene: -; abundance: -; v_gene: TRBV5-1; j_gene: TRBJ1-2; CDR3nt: TGCGCCAGCAGCTTGGTGCGCGGATATGGCTACACCTTC; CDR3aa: CASSLVRGYGYTF
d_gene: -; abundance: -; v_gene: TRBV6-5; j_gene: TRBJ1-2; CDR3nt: TGTGCCAGCATCCTAGGACAGTCTTACTATGGCTACACCTTC; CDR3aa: CASILGQSYYGYTF
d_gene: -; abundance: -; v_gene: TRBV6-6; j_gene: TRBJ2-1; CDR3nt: TGTGCCAGCAACAGGCTTGGACCGAAATCCTCGAATGAGCAGTTCTTC; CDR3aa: CASNRLGPKSSNEQFF
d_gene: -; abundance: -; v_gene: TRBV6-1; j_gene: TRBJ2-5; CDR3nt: TGTGCCAGCAGAGACAGAAACCAAGAGACCCAGTACTTC; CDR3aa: CASRDRNQETQYF
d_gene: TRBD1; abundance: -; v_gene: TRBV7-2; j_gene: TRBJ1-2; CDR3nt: TGTGCCAGCAGCTTAGGGACAGGGCTTGGTAGTTACACCTTC; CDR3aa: CASSLGTGLGSYTF
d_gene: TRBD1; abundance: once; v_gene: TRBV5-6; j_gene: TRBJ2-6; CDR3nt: TGTGCCAGCAGCCCGGTGCCAGGGGGTGCCGGGGCCAACGTCCTGACTTTC; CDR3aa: CASSPVPGGAGANVLTF
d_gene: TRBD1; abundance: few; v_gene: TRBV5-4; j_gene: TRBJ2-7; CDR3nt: TGTGCCAGCAGCTCGACAGGGCAAGCCTACGAGCAGTACTTC; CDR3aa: CASSSTGQAYEQYF
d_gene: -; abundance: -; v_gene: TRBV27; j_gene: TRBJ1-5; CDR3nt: TGTGCCAGCAGTTTACGGAGACAGGCCAATCAGCCCCAGCATTTT; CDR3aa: CASSLRRQANQPQHF
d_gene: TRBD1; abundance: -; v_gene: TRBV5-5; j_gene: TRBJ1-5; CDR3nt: TGTGCCAGCAGCTGGACAGGGGGAAATCAGCCCCAGCATTTT; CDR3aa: CASSWTGGNQPQHF
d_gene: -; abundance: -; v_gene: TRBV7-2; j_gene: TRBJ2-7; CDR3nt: TGTGCCAGCAGCTTCCGGGGGGCGCTTAACGAGCAGTACTTC; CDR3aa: CASSFRGALNEQYF
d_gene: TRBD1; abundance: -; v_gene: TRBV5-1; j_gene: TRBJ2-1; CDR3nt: TGCGCCAGCAGCGATGTTGACAGGGTCAATGAGCAGTTCTTC; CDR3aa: CASSDVDRVNEQFF
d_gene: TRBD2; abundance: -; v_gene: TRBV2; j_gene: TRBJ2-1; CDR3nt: TGTGCCAGCAGTGGGACTAGCGGGAGTACCTACAATGAGCAGTTCTTC; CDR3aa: CASSGTSGSTYNEQFF
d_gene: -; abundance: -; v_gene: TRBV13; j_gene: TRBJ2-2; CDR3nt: TGTGCCAGCAGCTTATGGCCAGGGGCGAACACCGGGGAGCTGTTTTTT; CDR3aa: CASSLWPGANTGELFF
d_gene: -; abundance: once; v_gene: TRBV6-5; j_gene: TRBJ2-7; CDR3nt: TGTGCCAGCAGTTACTCGAATCAGGACGAGCAGTACTTC; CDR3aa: CASSYSNQDEQYF
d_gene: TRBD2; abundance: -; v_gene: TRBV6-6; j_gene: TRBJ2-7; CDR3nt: TGTGCCAGCGGGGGGGGTAAAACCTCCTACGAGCAGTACTTC; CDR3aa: CASGGGKTSYEQYF
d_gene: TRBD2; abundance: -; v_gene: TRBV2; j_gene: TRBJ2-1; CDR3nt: TGTGCCAGCAGCTCCACTAGCGGCAATGAGCAGTTCTTC; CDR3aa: CASSSTSGNEQFF
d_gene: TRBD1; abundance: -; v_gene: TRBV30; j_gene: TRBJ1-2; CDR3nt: TGTGCCTGGAGCCCAGTGGGGACAGGGGGTCGAGGCTACACCTTC; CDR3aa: CAWSPVGTGGRGYTF
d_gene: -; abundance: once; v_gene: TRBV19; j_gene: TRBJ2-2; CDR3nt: TGTGCCAGTAGGTGGCAGGGCCGGACCGGGGAGCTGTTTTTT; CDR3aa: CASRWQGRTGELFF
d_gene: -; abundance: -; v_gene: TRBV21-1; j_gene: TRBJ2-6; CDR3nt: TGTGCCAGCAGCAAAGCTGGGACAGCCGATACTGGGGCCAACGTCCTGACTTTC; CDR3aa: CASSKAGTADTGANVLTF
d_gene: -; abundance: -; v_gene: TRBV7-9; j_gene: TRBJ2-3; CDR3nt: TGTGCCAGCAGCTTGGCCAGAGAGGGCATGGCTACGCAGTATTTT; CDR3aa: CASSLAREGMATQYF
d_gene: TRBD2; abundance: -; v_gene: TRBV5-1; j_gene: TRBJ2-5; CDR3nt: TGCGCCAGCAGCAGAACTAGCGCAGAGACCCAGTACTTC; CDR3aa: CASSRTSAETQYF
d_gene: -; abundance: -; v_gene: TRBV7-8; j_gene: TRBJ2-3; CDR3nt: TGTGCCAGCAGCTTACCGTCCGGGGTAACTAGCACAGATACGCAGTATTTT; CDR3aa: CASSLPSGVTSTDTQYF
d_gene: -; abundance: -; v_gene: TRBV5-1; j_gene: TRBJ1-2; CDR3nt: TGCGCCAGCAGCTTGACCGTGCAGGGGCTCTATGGCTACACCTTC; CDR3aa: CASSLTVQGLYGYTF
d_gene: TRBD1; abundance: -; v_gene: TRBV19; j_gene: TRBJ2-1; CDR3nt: TGTGCCAGTAGTATCCCCTACAGGGGTTCCAATGAGCAGTTCTTC; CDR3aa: CASSIPYRGSNEQFF
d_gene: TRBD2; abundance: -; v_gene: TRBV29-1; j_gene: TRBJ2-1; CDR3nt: TGCAGCGTTGAGGGACTAGTTGACAATGAGCAGTTCTTC; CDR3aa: CSVEGLVDNEQFF
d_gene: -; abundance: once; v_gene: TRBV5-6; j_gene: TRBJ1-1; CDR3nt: TGTGCCAGCAGTACCCGATCCAGGGGTGGTCTCTTT; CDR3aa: CASSTRSRGGLF
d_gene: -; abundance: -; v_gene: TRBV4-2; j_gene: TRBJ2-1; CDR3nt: TGTGCCAGCAGCCAAAGTTTAACTAGCCGGTACAATGAGCAGTTCTTC; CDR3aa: CASSQSLTSRYNEQFF
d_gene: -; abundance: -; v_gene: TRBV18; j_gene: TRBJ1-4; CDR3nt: TGTGCCAGCTCACTCATCCCGAGAACGACTAATGAAAAACTGTTTTTT; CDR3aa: CASSLIPRTTNEKLFF
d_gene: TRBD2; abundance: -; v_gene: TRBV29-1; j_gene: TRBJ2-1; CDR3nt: TGCAGCGGGGGGGGTCGGGATGAGCAGTTCTTC; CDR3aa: CSGGGRDEQFF
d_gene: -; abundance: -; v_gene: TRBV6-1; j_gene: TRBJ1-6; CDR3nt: TGTGCCAGTACCACAGGGAACTCACCCCTCCACTTT; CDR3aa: CASTTGNSPLHF
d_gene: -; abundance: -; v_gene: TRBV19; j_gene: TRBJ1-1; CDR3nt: TGTGCCAGTAAGCTATTCACTGAAGCTTTCTTT; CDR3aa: CASKLFTEAFF
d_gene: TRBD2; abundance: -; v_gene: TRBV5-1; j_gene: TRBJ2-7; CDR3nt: TGCGCCAGCAGCCCCGGGACTAGCGGGGTCCACGAGCAGTACTTC; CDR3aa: CASSPGTSGVHEQYF
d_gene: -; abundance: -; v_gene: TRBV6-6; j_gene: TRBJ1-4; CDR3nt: TGTGCCACTGGGGCAGTTATAAATGAAAAACTGTTTTTT; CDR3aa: CATGAVINEKLFF
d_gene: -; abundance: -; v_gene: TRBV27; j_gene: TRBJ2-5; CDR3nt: TGTGCCAGCAGTCCCTGGACGGGACAAGAGACCCAGTACTTC; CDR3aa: CASSPWTGQETQYF
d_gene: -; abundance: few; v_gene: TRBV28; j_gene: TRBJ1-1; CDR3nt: TGTGCCAGCAGTTTGGCGGGTAGGAACACTGAAGCTTTCTTT; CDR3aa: CASSLAGRNTEAFF
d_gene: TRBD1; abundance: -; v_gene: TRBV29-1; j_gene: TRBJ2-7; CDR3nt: TGCAGCGTCATGGGACAGGGGAGCGACTACGAGCAGTACTTC; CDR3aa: CSVMGQGSDYEQYF
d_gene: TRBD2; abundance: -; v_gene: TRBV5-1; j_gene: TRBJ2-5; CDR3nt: TGCGCCAGCAGCTTAACTAGCGGAACTCAAGAGACCCAGTACTTC; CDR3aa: CASSLTSGTQETQYF
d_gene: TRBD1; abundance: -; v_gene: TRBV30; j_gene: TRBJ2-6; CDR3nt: TGTGCCTGGCGGACAGGTGGGGCCTCTGGGGCCAACGTCCTGACTTTC; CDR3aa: CAWRTGGASGANVLTF
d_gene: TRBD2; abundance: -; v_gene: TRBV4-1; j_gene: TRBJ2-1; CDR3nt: TGCGCCAGCAGCCAACCCTGGGGGACTAGCGGGACGGGGGTTTACAATGAGCAGTTCTTC; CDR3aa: CASSQPWGTSGTGVYNEQFF
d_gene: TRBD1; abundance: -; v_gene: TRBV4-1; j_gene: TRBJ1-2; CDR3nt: TGCGCCAGCAGTCCAGGGGGATACGGCTACACCTTC; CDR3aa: CASSPGGYGYTF
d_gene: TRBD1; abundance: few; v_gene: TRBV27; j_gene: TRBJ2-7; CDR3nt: TGTGCCAGCAGGTTCGGGGGGACAGGGAACCGCTACGAGCAGTACTTC; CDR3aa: CASRFGGTGNRYEQYF
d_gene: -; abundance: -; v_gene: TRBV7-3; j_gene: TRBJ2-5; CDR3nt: TGTGCCAGCAGCTTAGCCCCAGGGTTTGGGGCCCTGTACTTC; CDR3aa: CASSLAPGFGALYF
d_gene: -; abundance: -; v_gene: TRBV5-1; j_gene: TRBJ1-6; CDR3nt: TGCGCCAGCAGCTTGTCTCCTAATTCACCCCTCCACTTT; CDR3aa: CASSLSPNSPLHF
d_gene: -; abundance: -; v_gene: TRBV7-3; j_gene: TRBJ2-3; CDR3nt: TGTGCCAGCAGCTTTCGGGGGGCAAGAGATACGCAGTATTTT; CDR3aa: CASSFRGARDTQYF
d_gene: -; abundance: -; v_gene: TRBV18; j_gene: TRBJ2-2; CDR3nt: TGTGCCAGCTCACCACCTGGGACACGGTCGAGGGAGCTGTTTTTT; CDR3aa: CASSPPGTRSRELFF
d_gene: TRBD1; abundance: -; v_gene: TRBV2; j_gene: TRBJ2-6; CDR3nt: TGTGCCAGCAGAGGACAGGGGGCTGGGGCCAACGTCCTGACTTTC; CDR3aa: CASRGQGAGANVLTF
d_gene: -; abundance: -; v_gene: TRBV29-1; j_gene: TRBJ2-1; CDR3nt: TGCAGCGTCCAGACACTAGCATTCGACAATGAGCAGTTCTTC; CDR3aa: CSVQTLAFDNEQFF
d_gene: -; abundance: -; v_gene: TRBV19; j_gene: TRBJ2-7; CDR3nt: TGTGCCAGTAGTATGCGGGACTACGAGCAGTACTTC; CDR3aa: CASSMRDYEQYF
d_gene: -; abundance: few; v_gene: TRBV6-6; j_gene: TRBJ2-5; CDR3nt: TGTGCCAGCAGCCTCGTGGGGAGGTGGGAGACCCAGTACTTC; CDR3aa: CASSLVGRWETQYF
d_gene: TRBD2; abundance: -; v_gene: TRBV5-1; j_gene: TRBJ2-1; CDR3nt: TGCGCCAGCAGCACGGGGGGTTCCTACAATGAGCAGTTCTTC; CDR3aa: CASSTGGSYNEQFF
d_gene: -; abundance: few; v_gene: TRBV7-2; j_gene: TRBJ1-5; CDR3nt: TGTGCCAGCAGCTCAAGACCAGGGGATCAGCCCCAGCATTTT; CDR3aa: CASSSRPGDQPQHF
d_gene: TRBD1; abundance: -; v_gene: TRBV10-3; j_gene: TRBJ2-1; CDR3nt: TGTGCCATCAGTGAGTCATTAGGGGGACAGCTCAATGAGCAGTTCTTC; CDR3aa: CAISESLGGQLNEQFF
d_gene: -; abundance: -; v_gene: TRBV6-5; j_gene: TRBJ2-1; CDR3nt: TGTGTCAGCAGTTACGGCCAAAATGAGCAGTTCTTC; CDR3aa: CVSSYGQNEQFF
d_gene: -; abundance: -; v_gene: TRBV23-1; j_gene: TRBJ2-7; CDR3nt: TGCGCCAGCAGTCGCGCGGGGGCCTCCTACGAGCAGTACTTC; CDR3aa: CASSRAGASYEQYF
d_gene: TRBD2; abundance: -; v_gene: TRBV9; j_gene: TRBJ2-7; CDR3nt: TGTGCCAGCAGCACGGGACTAGCGGACTACGAGCAGTACTTC; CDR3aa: CASSTGLADYEQYF
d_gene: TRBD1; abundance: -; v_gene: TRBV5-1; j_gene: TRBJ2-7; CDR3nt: TGCGCCAGCAGCTTGGGAGGGACAGGGGCCTACGAGCAGTACTTC; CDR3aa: CASSLGGTGAYEQYF